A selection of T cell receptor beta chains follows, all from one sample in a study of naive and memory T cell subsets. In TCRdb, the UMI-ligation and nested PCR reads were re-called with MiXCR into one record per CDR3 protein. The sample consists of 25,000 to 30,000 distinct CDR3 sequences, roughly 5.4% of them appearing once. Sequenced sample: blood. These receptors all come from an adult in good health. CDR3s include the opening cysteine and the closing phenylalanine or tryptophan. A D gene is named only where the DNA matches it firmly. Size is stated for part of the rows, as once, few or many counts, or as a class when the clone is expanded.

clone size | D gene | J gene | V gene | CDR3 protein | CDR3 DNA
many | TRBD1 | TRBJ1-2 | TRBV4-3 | CASSQDRAGGNYGYTF | TGCGCCAGCAGCCAAGATCGGGCAGGGGGGAACTATGGCTACACCTTC
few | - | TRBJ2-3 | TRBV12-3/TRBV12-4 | CASSFTMGEADTQYF | TGTGCCAGCAGCTTCACGATGGGGGAGGCAGATACGCAGTATTTT
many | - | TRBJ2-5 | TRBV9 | CASSVGPGEETQYF | TGTGCCAGCAGCGTAGGCCCAGGGGAAGAGACCCAGTACTTC
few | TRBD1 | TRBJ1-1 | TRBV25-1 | CASSESGGWTEAFF | TGTGCCAGCAGTGAGTCAGGGGGTTGGACTGAAGCTTTCTTT
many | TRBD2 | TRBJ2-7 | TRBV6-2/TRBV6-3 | CASSPSGRKFYEQYF | TGTGCCAGCAGCCCTAGCGGGAGAAAATTCTACGAGCAGTACTTC
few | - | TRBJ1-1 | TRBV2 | CASCRNTEAFF | TGTGCCAGCTGTAGGAACACTGAAGCTTTCTTT
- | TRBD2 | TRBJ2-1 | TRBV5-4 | CASSSPTSINEQFF | TGTGCCAGCAGCTCCCCGACTAGCATCAATGAGCAGTTCTTC
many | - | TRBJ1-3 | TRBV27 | CASSLYRASGNTIYF | TGTGCCAGCAGTTTATACAGGGCCTCTGGAAACACCATATATTTT
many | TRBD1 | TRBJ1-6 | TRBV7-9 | CASSRDRGNSPLHF | TGTGCCAGCAGCCGGGACAGGGGTAATTCACCCCTCCACTTT
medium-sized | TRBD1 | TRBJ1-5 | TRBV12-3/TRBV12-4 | CASSTGTAQPQHF | TGTGCCAGCAGCACCGGGACAGCTCAGCCCCAGCATTTT
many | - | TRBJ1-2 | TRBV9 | CASSTNQEIYGYTF | TGTGCCAGCAGCACGAATCAGGAGATCTATGGCTACACCTTC
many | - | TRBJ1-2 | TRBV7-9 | CASSLLRNNDYTF | TGTGCCAGCAGCTTGCTCAGGAATAATGACTACACCTTC
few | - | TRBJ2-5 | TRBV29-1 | CSVDPISPLKALQETQYF | TGCAGCGTTGATCCTATTTCCCCGTTGAAAGCGCTCCAAGAGACCCAGTACTTC
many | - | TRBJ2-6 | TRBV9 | CASSPGADFSGANVLTF | TGTGCCAGCTCACCTGGGGCTGATTTCTCTGGGGCCAACGTCCTGACTTTC
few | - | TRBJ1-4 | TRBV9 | CASSVGVGGEKLFF | TGTGCCAGCAGCGTAGGAGTGGGGGGTGAAAAACTGTTTTTT
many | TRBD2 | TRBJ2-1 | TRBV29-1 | CSVDGRLAGVNEQFF | TGCAGCGTTGATGGGCGCCTAGCGGGAGTTAATGAGCAGTTCTTC
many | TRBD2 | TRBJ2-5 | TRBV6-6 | CASSYSPGDAGGPDGETQYF | TGTGCCAGCAGTTACTCGCCCGGGGACGCGGGAGGACCCGACGGGGAGACCCAGTACTTC